This passage covers 30 T cell receptor beta chains from one sample sequenced in a study of response to subunit inactivated influenza vaccine. TCRdb re-called the RT-PCR reads through MiXCR, storing one row per CDR3 protein. The data show fewer than 550,000 distinct CDR3 sequences, with 25% seen just once and approximately 2% held by the top ten. The specimen was CD4+ T cells sorted from PBMCs, collected approximately 5 days after vaccination. Receptors originate from a man aged 50-60 years who received an inactivated influenza vaccine.

This clonotype was observed a few times. This sequence joins TRBV10-3 and TRBJ2-5, with 9 bases lining up with TRBD1. The CDR3 is made up of 16 amino acids. Germline V gives CDR1 ENHRY, CDR2 SYGVKD. V lost 0 bases to trimming and J lost 5 bases; unmatched junction nucleotides: 7. The CDR3 region is CAISESVQGAKETQYF. The CDR3 nucleotides are TGTGCCATCAGTGAGTCGGTACAGGGGGCAAAGGAGACCCAGTACTTC.

This clonotype was detected a few times. The V and J genes are TRBV20-1 and TRBJ2-6; D perhaps matches TRBD2 (6 bases). Trimming left V 0 bases short and J 10 bases short, with 13 bases between. CDR1 and CDR2 from the germline V gene are DFQATT and SNEGSKA (reference sequence). The CDR3 sequence is 14 residues long. CDR3 in amino acids: CSARDRGAPNVLTF. Here the CDR3 DNA reads TGCAGTGCTAGAGATCGCGGGGCCCCGAACGTCCTGACTTTC.

In its sample, this clonotype was seen a few times. The chain joins TRBV7-9 to TRBJ2-1; the D gene is possibly TRBD2 (6 bases). Germline CDR1 reads SEHNR; CDR2 reads FQNEAQ (reference sequence). Deletions cut 3 bases from V and 9 bases from J, with 9 bases between. CDR3 size: 12 residues. The CDR3 sequence: CASSLVGGEQFF. DNA of the CDR3: TGTGCCAGCAGCTTGGTCGGGGGTGAGCAGTTCTTC.

This clonotype was counted between two and nine times. The chain links TRBV5-1 to TRBJ1-6; maybe TRBD1 (5 bases). CDR3 size: 16 residues. From germline, CDR1 is SGHRS and CDR2 YFSETQ. The V gene lost 0 bases and the J gene lost 10 bases, with 17 bases spanning the gap. As DNA, the CDR3 is TGCGCCAGCAGCTTGGCGGGGGTGATTGGGGAGTCACCCCTCCACTTT. Translation gives CASSLAGVIGESPLHF.

The V and J genes are TRBV5-1 and TRBJ2-3; D might be TRBD1 (6 bases). The germline V gene has CDR1 SGHRS and CDR2 YFSETQ. The CDR3 runs to 14 residues. V was cut by 5 bases and J by 4 bases, with 14 bases left in between. The CDR3 spells CASRLTGFADTQYF. The CDR3 DNA follows: TGCGCCAGCAGGTTAACAGGGTTCGCAGATACGCAGTATTTT.

The chain couples TRBV12-3 or TRBV12-4 to TRBJ1-3; D might be TRBD1 (5 bases). The CDR3 covers 14 residues. V was cut by 5 bases and J by 6 bases, with 14 bases left in between. The CDR3 sequence is CASSPHPRENTIYF. CDR3 DNA sequence: TGTGCCAGCAGTCCCCACCCCAGGGAAAACACCATATATTTT.

The chain links TRBV29-1 to TRBJ1-3; D ambiguous. CDR1 is SQVTM and CDR2 is ANQGSEA in the germline V gene. CDR3 length: 13 residues. The ends were cut back, 4 bases at V and 0 bases at J, with 7 bases in the middle. The CDR3 spells CSVGPRSGNTIYF. The DNA for the CDR3 is TGCAGCGTTGGGCCCCGCTCTGGAAACACCATATATTTT.

The chain links TRBV7-9 to TRBJ1-1; D remains ambiguous. The CDR3 runs to 14 residues. CDR1 is SEHNR and CDR2 is FQNEAQ in the germline V gene (reference sequence). With 3 bases removed from V and 1 base from J, the gap between germline ends came to 9 bases. The CDR3 loop is CASSFVQPNTEAFF. CDR3 DNA sequence: TGTGCCAGCAGCTTTGTCCAGCCGAACACTGAAGCTTTCTTT.

This clonotype has only a few counts. This sequence joins TRBV20-1 and TRBJ2-3, with D perhaps given as TRBD1 or TRBD2 (5 bases each). The ends were cut back, 3 bases at V and 2 bases at J, with 12 bases in the middle. Germline-derived CDR1 and CDR2 are DFQATT and SNEGSKA (reference sequence). This CDR3 is built from 14 residues. The CDR3 DNA reads as TGCAGTGCTAGTCCCCGGGGCCCCACAGATACGCAGTATTTT. Its protein product is CSASPRGPTDTQYF.

The chain has TRBV12-3 or TRBV12-4 and TRBJ2-3; no definite D call. The CDR3 length is 13 residues. Deletions cut 1 base from V and 4 bases from J, with 6 bases between. In DNA form, the CDR3 reads TGTGCCAGCAGTTTAGAGGCGGCAGATACGCAGTATTTT. This translates into CASSLEAADTQYF.

The table lists this clonotype with a few counts. The gene calls are TRBV18 and TRBJ2-1, with D maybe TRBD1 (5 bases). Per the germline V gene, CDR1 is KGHSH and CDR2 is LQKENI. The length of the CDR3 is 14 residues. Trimming stripped 4 bases from V and 0 bases from J, with 7 bases between. The CDR3 sequence: CASSRQSSYNEQFF. Here the CDR3 DNA reads TGTGCCAGCTCACGACAGAGCTCCTACAATGAGCAGTTCTTC.

J is TRBJ2-1 and V is TRBV6-6; 7 nucleotides match TRBD2. CDR3 length: 13 amino acids. Trimming cost V 8 bases and J 9 bases; bases outside gene matches: 10. Germline CDR1 reads MNHNY; CDR2 reads SVGAGI (reference sequence). CDR3 residues: CASGSGTTGEQFF. The CDR3 nucleotides read TGTGCCAGCGGGAGTGGGACTACGGGTGAGCAGTTCTTC.

This clonotype was counted between two and nine times. The chain couples TRBV29-1 to TRBJ2-1, with TRBD2 identical over 12 bases. Germline V gene lookup returns CDR1 SQVTM and CDR2 ANQGSEA. The V segment lost 0 bases and the J segment 8 bases; nucleotides outside the gene matches: 8. CDR3 length: 16 amino acids. This CDR3 reads CSVEDPTSGSYDEQFF. The CDR3 region has the DNA TGCAGCGTTGAAGATCCGACTAGCGGGAGCTATGATGAGCAGTTCTTC.

The chain has TRBV7-3 and TRBJ2-4; D is ambiguous. The CDR3 runs 13 residues. From germline, CDR1 is SGHTA and CDR2 FQGTGA. V lost 4 bases, J lost 11 bases, and 15 bases lay in between. Here the CDR3 reads CASSSSVTKVQYF. The CDR3, as DNA: TGTGCCAGCAGCTCCTCCGTGACAAAGGTTCAGTACTTC.

This clonotype occurred many times. This chain links TRBV6-1 with TRBJ1-4; D gene ambiguous. This CDR3 has 13 amino acids. V was pared by 3 bases and J by 1 base, with 3 bases between. CDR1 and CDR2 (germline): MNHNS, SASEGT. In DNA form, the CDR3 reads TGTGCCAGCAGTGACAGAACTAATGAAAAACTGTTTTTT. Translation: CASSDRTNEKLFF.

The chain has TRBV12-3 or TRBV12-4 and TRBJ1-2; possibly TRBD1 for D (5 bases). The CDR3 loop spans 12 amino acids. V was clipped by 9 bases and J by 3 bases, with 11 bases between them. CDR3 residues: CASITGDYGYTF. For the CDR3, the DNA is TGTGCCAGTATTACAGGAGACTATGGCTACACCTTC.

This clonotype was detected once. The V call is TRBV20-1, the J call TRBJ1-6, with D maybe TRBD1 (6 bases). Germline loops: CDR1 DFQATT, CDR2 SNEGSKA (reference sequence). This CDR3 contains 13 residues. Trimming removed 4 bases at V and 7 bases at J, with 11 bases between. In DNA form, the CDR3 reads TGCAGTGCTAAGACAGGAGTCAATTCACCCCTCCACTTT. This sequence encodes CSAKTGVNSPLHF.

The V and J genes are TRBV7-2 and TRBJ2-3; D could derive from TRBD1 or TRBD2 (5 bases each). The V and J ends lost 2 bases and 2 bases respectively, with 14 bases between them. The CDR3 has 16 residues. Germline V gene sequence: CDR1 SGHTA, CDR2 FQGNSA. The CDR3 nucleotides read TGTGCCAGCAGCTTACTGGGACGTTCCTCCACAGATACGCAGTATTTT. It codes for CASSLLGRSSTDTQYF.

This clonotype was seen repeatedly, ten times or more. The chain employs TRBV7-2 and TRBJ2-7, with D possibly being TRBD1 (6 bases). Germline-derived CDR1 and CDR2 are SGHTA and FQGNSA. V was clipped by 1 base and J by 3 bases, with 10 bases between them. The CDR3 consists of 14 residues. CDR3 region: CASSLEQGIYEQYF. Written as DNA, the CDR3 is TGTGCCAGCAGCTTAGAACAGGGAATCTACGAGCAGTACTTC.

This clonotype was seen a handful of times. The chain links TRBV27 to TRBJ1-5, with D tentatively TRBD1 (6 bases). V shed 6 bases and J shed 0 bases, with 12 bases lying between them. Per germline, CDR1 MNHEY and CDR2 SMNVEV (reference sequence). The CDR3 length is 15 residues. CDR3 nucleotides: TGTGCCAGCAGGGACAGCCGTTATAGCAATCAGCCCCAGCATTTT. Its translation: CASRDSRYSNQPQHF.

The chain employs TRBV6-2 or TRBV6-3 and TRBJ2-7, with D perhaps TRBD2 (5 bases). CDR3 length equals 16 residues. Trimming removed 5 bases from V and 4 bases from J, with 21 bases in between. Germline-derived CDR1 and CDR2 are MNHEY and SVGEGT. Here the CDR3 reads CASSTHHLAMQYEQYF. CDR3 nucleotide sequence: TGTGCCAGCAGTACCCATCATTTAGCGATGCAGTACGAGCAGTACTTC.

This clonotype turned up a few times. V is TRBV9 and J is TRBJ2-3; 11 nucleotides align to TRBD2. This CDR3 contains 16 residues. Unmatched junction bases numbered 5, after V lost 3 bases and J lost 2 bases. Germline V gene data show CDR1 as SGDLS and CDR2 as YYNGEE. CDR3 nucleotide sequence: TGTGCCAGCAGCGGGAGACTAGCGGGAAACACAGATACGCAGTATTTT. It translates to CASSGRLAGNTDTQYF.

This clonotype was counted only a few times. The V gene is TRBV5-1, the J gene TRBJ1-5; 7 bases match TRBD1. V lost 8 bases, J lost 2 bases, and 7 bases stayed unmatched. Germline V CDR1 and CDR2: SGHRS, YFSETQ. CDR3 length equals 14 residues. CDR3 nucleotide sequence: TGCGCCAGACGGGACAGTAGAGGCAATCAGCCCCAGCATTTT. Amino acids: CARRDSRGNQPQHF.

The sample holds a few counts of this clonotype. The V gene is TRBV5-6, the J gene TRBJ2-1, with D tentatively TRBD1 (6 bases). CDR1 is SGHDT and CDR2 is YYEEEE in the germline V gene. The CDR3 spans 15 residues. V gave up 0 bases and J gave up 12 bases, with 19 bases separating them. CDR3 sequence: CASSLGSGVMLVQFF. CDR3 bases: TGTGCCAGCAGCTTGGGGTCAGGGGTGATGCTCGTGCAGTTCTTC.

This clonotype was observed many times. V usage is TRBV10-2 and J usage is TRBJ2-7; 7 nucleotides line up with TRBD1. After removal of 6 bases from V and 0 bases from J, the junction contained 5 bases not matched to a gene. Germline V gene sequence: CDR1 WSHSY, CDR2 SAAADI. The CDR3 loop spans 14 amino acids. The CDR3 nucleotides read TGCGCCAGCAGCCGGGACAGAAGCTCCTACGAGCAGTACTTC. Amino acid sequence: CASSRDRSSYEQYF.

This clonotype was counted a few times. The chain couples TRBV10-3 to TRBJ2-1, with unresolved D. The germline V gene encodes CDR1 ENHRY and CDR2 SYGVKD. The CDR3 spans 16 residues. Trimming pared 6 bases from V and 5 bases from J, leaving 20 bases between. This CDR3 is CAISDPDPTKDNEQFF. For the CDR3, the DNA is TGTGCCATCAGCGATCCCGACCCGACCAAGGACAATGAGCAGTTCTTC.

The V and J genes are TRBV4-3 and TRBJ2-7, with D maybe TRBD1 (7 bases). Trimming took 1 base from V and 2 from J, leaving 12 bases between them. Germline V gene sequence: CDR1 LGHNA, CDR2 YSLEER. This CDR3 spans 15 amino acids. The CDR3 bases are TGCGCCAGCAGCCAAGGGCGCGGGACAGCCTACGAGCAGTACTTC. Translated, it gives CASSQGRGTAYEQYF.

CDR3 bases: TGCGCCAGCAGCGGACGGACAAGGGGAAACACCGGGGAGCTGTTTTTT. Amino acid sequence: CASSGRTRGNTGELFF. The chain combines TRBV5-1 with TRBJ2-2, with TRBD1 as a possible D gene (5 bases). Germline-derived CDR1 and CDR2 are SGHRS and YFSETQ. The CDR3 runs to 16 residues. Trimming cost V 4 bases and J 2 bases, with 15 bases left between them.

The CDR3 bases are TGTGCCAGCAGCTTAGCGTTGGCCAGATACAATGAGCAGTTCTTC. It yields the protein CASSLALARYNEQFF. V usage is TRBV7-9 and J usage is TRBJ2-1, with D unresolved. CDR1 and CDR2 from the germline V gene are SEHNR and FQNEAQ (reference sequence). The CDR3 length is 15 residues. V lost 0 bases to trimming and J lost 4 bases, with 10 bases between them.

This chain uses TRBV7-2 with TRBJ2-7, with TRBD2 identical over 8 bases. Germline V gives CDR1 SGHTA, CDR2 FQGNSA. V lost 5 bases and J lost 3; bases outside the gene matches: 6. CDR3 length: 14 residues. CDR3 coding DNA: TGTGCCAGCAGCCCTAGCGGGCCTTACTACGAGCAGTACTTC. Translation gives CASSPSGPYYEQYF.